This T cell receptor beta chain was documented in a study of T cell repertoires in cytomegalovirus infection (dated by TCRdb to about 2019). Turning to the overall study: Alongside well-studied HLA-B-restricted epitopes, the peptide stimulations were aimed at recently identified HLA-C-restricted CMV epitopes, whose presentation resists viral immunomodulation. Donor HLA type was relevant to the analysis, because carriage of CMV infection together with the matching HLA type was indicated by public TCR beta signatures.

The sample's treatment or condition label, in plain terms: in vitro stimulation with specific CMV peptide epitopes to enrich CMV-specific T cells. Comment on this clonotype: Its target antigen remains unknown. Per-nucleotide qualities are absent, and no much larger clonotype sits a single base away.

For sequencing, an Illumina HiSeq 1500 was employed. TCRdb handled the public reads itself, with Q25 trimming in fastp and clone calling in MiXCR, and kept productive beta chains. Entries that share a CDR3 protein sequence are merged under the most common genes and DNA. This sample lists hundreds of thousands of distinct CDR3 sequences; about 27% were detected once. The ten largest clones take up roughly 20% of the sample. Trimming at the junction amounts to 4 bases on V and 2 bases on J, and the germline ends lie 11 bases apart. Based on the germline V gene, the CDR1 and CDR2 sequences are SGHTA and FQGTGA. The CDR3 holds 14 amino acids from the cysteine to the phenylalanine. Left in the record is the CDR3 DNA by itself, 42 bases read in frame from the first base. The research as a whole found: In the ex vivo response, HLA-C-restricted CMV-specific TCR beta clonotypes were dominant, and in two of eight donors the single most frequent clonotype came from this HLA-C-restricted group. In both this cohort and an independent cohort of 352 donors, the cumulative frequency of public TCR beta family members distinguished carriers of CMV infection plus the relevant HLA type.

This clonotype was obtained from a human donor in good health (CMV status not recorded). Some clones in this sample may be carry-over from other donors' samples. Sample: cultured PBMCs, taken from culture after CMV antigen stimulation. The V and J genes are TRBV7-3 and TRBJ2-5; the D gene lacks a confident call. The DNA sequence follows: TGTGCCAGCAGCTCTTCTTCGAATCAAGAGACCCAGTACTTC. Its protein reads: CASSSSSNQETQYF.